Listed below are T cell receptor beta chains from one sample, sequenced in a study of T cell responses to AZD1222 COVID-19 vaccine. The data were produced by immunoSEQ multiplex PCR, yet TCRdb's version contains in-frame clones alone and is incomplete. The sample holds about 150,000 clones, about 92% seen once. The sample consisted of peripheral blood, taken 28 days after the second AZD1222 dose. The receptor source for this set is an adult who received the AZD1222 COVID-19 vaccine. Each CDR3 is given with its conserved first and last residue.

v_gene: TRBV5-4; CDR3aa: CASSEGQGLYSPLHF
v_gene: TRBV19; CDR3aa: CASSMRNNQPQHF
v_gene: TRBV21-1; CDR3aa: CASSNGSSYEQYF
v_gene: TRBV24-1; CDR3aa: CATSDPKREGRYEQYF
v_gene: TRBV29-1; CDR3aa: CSVEATGVRNGYTF
v_gene: TRBV7-9; CDR3aa: CASTGPGGDTEAFF
v_gene: TRBV14; CDR3aa: CASSQMTGSFSGNTIYF
v_gene: TRBV28; CDR3aa: CASSLQRPGGRDYGYTF
v_gene: TRBV28; CDR3aa: CASSLARMDQPQHF
v_gene: TRBV10-3; CDR3aa: CAIRAGAYEQYF
v_gene: TRBV28; CDR3aa: CLARGGTEAFF
v_gene: TRBV19; CDR3aa: CASSAMKGDRNYGYTF
v_gene: TRBV29-1; CDR3aa: CSVGGGDRAADTQYF
v_gene: TRBV19; CDR3aa: CASSINSGPLLETQYF
v_gene: TRBV27; CDR3aa: CASSFLTWGTNYGYTF
v_gene: TRBV18; CDR3aa: CASSPPGLAGAAAGSLYF
v_gene: TRBV28; CDR3aa: CASSSSPGAQPQHF
v_gene: TRBV19; CDR3aa: CASSPRDSLGGYTF
v_gene: TRBV4-1; CDR3aa: CASSQERRQSEAFF
v_gene: TRBV3-1/TRBV3-2; CDR3aa: CASSQFQGTTDTQYF